Below, one TCR beta chain is given with its context. What it binds is not known. This entry belongs to a study of T cell responses to AZD1222 COVID-19 vaccine. About the research overall: Whether given at about 4 or about 12 weeks, second doses were pooled.

General observations from the study: Per reports, nearly half of all spike-specific TCRs target regions that are unmutated in variants. The number of AZD1222 recipients seropositive at baseline was only five or six.

The CDR3 length is 15 residues. Germline values: CDR1 SGHRS, CDR2 YFSETQ. Trimming took off 2 bases at V and 2 bases at J, with 12 bases between the two ends. This table comes from immunoSEQ multiplex PCR, and its TCRdb copy is limited to in-frame clones, with some not included. The data contain more than 130,000 clones, about nine tenths of them singletons. The TCR sequence derives from an adult in good health. This sample comprised peripheral blood, obtained on day 0 of AZD1222 vaccination. V and J are TRBV5-1 and TRBJ2-3; the D gene is possibly TRBD1 (5 bases). The CDR3 sequence: CASSFEDMYTDTQYF. CDR3 nucleotide sequence: TGCGCCAGCAGCTTTGAGGACATGTACACAGATACGCAGTATTTT.